The clone carrying this T cell receptor (beta chain) was counted many times. MiXCR, applied by TCRdb to the multiplex PCR reads, yields one record per CDR3 protein. Among tens of thousands of distinct CDR3 sequences listed, 23% were seen once. The sample originates from a study of breast tumors, draining lymph nodes, adjacent tissues. Per the germline V gene, CDR1 is SGHDT and CDR2 is YYEEEE. The junction had 9 bases not matched to a gene; V was cut back by 0 bases and J by 7 bases. The CDR3 is 15 residues long. This chain joins TRBV5-6 and TRBJ2-7; 8 bases map to TRBD2. The material sequenced was breast tumor tissue. The sequence was collected from a female donor with breast cancer. Some clones in this sample may be carry-over from other donors' samples. CDR3 in DNA: TGTGCCAGCAGCTTGGACAGTGGCGGGAGGAAGGAGCAGTACTTC. Its protein product is CASSLDSGGRKEQYF.